These 2 T cell receptor beta chains were sequenced from one sample in a study of CD8 T cells in ankylosing spondylitis. Overall study results and limits: Characteristic, it appeared, of ankylosing spondylitis blood was a TCR beta motif of fewer than 10 highly homologous variants.

Each CDR3 protein is one row after TCRdb ran MiXCR on the 5' RACE reads. The sample records roughly 670,000 distinct CDR3 sequences, roughly 19% being singletons. The antigens for these receptors are not known. Sequencing used blood, either unsorted or a sorted T cell fraction (not recorded which). The receptor source for this set is a male donor with ankylosing spondylitis.

This clonotype was observed a few times. This chain connects TRBV7-9 to TRBJ2-7, with D maybe TRBD1 (5 bases). The length of the CDR3 is 13 residues. V lost 4 bases and J 5 bases, leaving 12 bases between the germline ends. Per germline, CDR1 SEHNR and CDR2 FQNEAQ (reference sequence). The CDR3 coding sequence is TGTGCCAGCAGCTCCCCAGGGTTCGACGAGCAGTACTTC. It codes for CASSSPGFDEQYF.

V usage is TRBV15 and J usage is TRBJ2-5; no clear D. The germline V gene encodes CDR1 LNHNV and CDR2 YYDKDF (reference sequence). The CDR3 runs 12 residues. The V end was cut by 0 bases, the J end by 6 bases, with 5 bases between. CDR3 sequence (DNA): TGTGCCACCAGCAGAGACACGAAGACCCAGTACTTC. Its translation: CATSRDTKTQYF.